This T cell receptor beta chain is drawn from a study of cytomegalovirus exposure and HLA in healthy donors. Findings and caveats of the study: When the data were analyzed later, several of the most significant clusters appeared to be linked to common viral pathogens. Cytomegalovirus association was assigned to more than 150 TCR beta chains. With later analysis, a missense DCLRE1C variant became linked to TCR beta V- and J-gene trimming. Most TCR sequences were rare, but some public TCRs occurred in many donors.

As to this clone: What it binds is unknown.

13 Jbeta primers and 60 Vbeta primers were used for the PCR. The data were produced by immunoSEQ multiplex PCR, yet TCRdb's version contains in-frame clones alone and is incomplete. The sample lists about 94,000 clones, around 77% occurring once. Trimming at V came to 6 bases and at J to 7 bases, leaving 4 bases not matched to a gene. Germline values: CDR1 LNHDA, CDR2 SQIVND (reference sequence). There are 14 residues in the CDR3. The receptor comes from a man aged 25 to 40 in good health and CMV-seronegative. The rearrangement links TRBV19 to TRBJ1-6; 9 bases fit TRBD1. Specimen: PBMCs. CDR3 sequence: CASSQGQGNSPLHF. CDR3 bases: TGTGCCAGTAGCCAAGGACAGGGGAATTCACCCCTCCACTTT.